The clone carrying this T cell receptor (beta chain) was detected only a few times. These data are taken from a study of blood T cells in healthy people across ages. This CDR3 has 15 amino acids. Germline loops: CDR1 DFQATT, CDR2 SNEGSKA (reference sequence). V lost 6 bases to trimming and J lost 7 bases; unmatched junction nucleotides: 12. For the second PCR, which ran for about 7 to 12 cycles, a sample-barcoded 5' primer and a J-beta primer mix were used. TCRdb re-derived calls from the 5' RACE reads in MiXCR, one entry per CDR3 protein. The table has around 1,000,000 distinct CDR3 sequences, around 25% seen once. This sample was shared with a second study, whose subject was T cells of mothers and their children. That source notes: Over 8 million reads per mother and about 3 million per child were obtained. The data showed no persistent microchimeric T cell clones.

The rearrangement uses TRBV20-1 and TRBJ1-6; 7 bases are a match to TRBD1. The clonotype originates from a girl aged 2-15 years in good health. What was sequenced was blood. In nucleotides, the CDR3 is TGCAGTGCGGACGAACAGGGGCGGAACAATTCACCCCTCCACTTT. This translates into CSADEQGRNNSPLHF.